These 29 T cell receptor beta chains were all obtained from the same sample, sequenced in a study of blood T cell repertoires in COVID-19. Sequenced by immunoSEQ multiplex PCR; TCRdb stores in-frame clones only, minus some. The sample includes under 150,000 clones, more than 75% of them seen just once. What was sequenced was peripheral blood. Every receptor here comes from a woman aged 50 to 60 who had recovered from COVID-19.

V usage is TRBV18 and J usage is TRBJ2-3, with TRBD1 matching 7 bases. The CDR3 length is 14 residues. Germline assignment: CDR1 KGHSH and CDR2 LQKENI. With 4 bases clipped from V and 2 bases from J, the junction kept 3 bases outside the gene matches. The CDR3 region is CASSQGAPTDTQYF. The CDR3 coding sequence is TGTGCCAGCTCACAGGGGGCCCCCACAGATACGCAGTATTTT.

On this clone itself: This may stem from a read error, because a much larger clone lies one nucleotide away. The rearrangement links TRBV5-6 to TRBJ1-1, with 8 bases that match TRBD1. Germline V lookup: CDR1 SGHDT, CDR2 YYEEEE. The CDR3 loop spans 13 amino acids. J gave up 1 base and V 5 bases, and 1 base lay outside the gene matches. Here the CDR3 DNA reads TGTGCCAGCAGTGGACAGGGGAACACTGAAGCTTTCTTT. Amino acids: CASSGQGNTEAFF.

This clone showed up just once. The CDR3 loop is CSVGGTSGGPLEQYF. CDR3 bases: TGCAGCGTTGGGGGAACTAGCGGGGGACCCCTGGAGCAGTACTTC. The J gene is TRBJ2-7, the V gene TRBV29-1; TRBD2 agrees at 11 bases. The CDR3 spans 15 residues. With 4 bases clipped from V and 7 bases from J, the junction kept 12 bases outside the gene matches. Germline V CDR1 and CDR2: SQVTM, ANQGSEA.

J is TRBJ1-2 and V is TRBV2; 9 bases match TRBD1. Germline CDR1 is SNHLY and CDR2 is FYNNEI. The J segment lost 7 bases and the V segment lost 1 base, leaving 7 bases of the junction unmatched. CDR3 size: 15 residues. The CDR3 coding sequence is TGTGCCAGCAGTGAAGTGGGACAGGGTTTGTTTGGCTACACCTTC. Translating gives CASSEVGQGLFGYTF.

This rearrangement joins TRBV5-4 to TRBJ1-6, with TRBD1 matching over 7 bases. The CDR3 consists of 15 residues. Germline V gene sequence: CDR1 SGHNT, CDR2 YYREEE (reference sequence). With 3 bases clipped from V and 3 bases from J, the junction kept 3 bases outside the gene matches. CDR3 sequence: CASSSTGVYNSPLHF. CDR3 bases: TGTGCCAGCAGCTCAACAGGGGTCTATAATTCACCCCTCCACTTT.

The chain combines TRBV12-5 with TRBJ2-3; D call uncertain. Germline V gene lookup returns CDR1 LGHNT and CDR2 FRNRAP. The CDR3 contains 13 residues. Trimming shortened V by 5 bases and J by 3 bases, and 9 bases separated the two germline ends. CDR3 protein: CASGPSLTDTQYF. The CDR3 coding sequence is TGTGCTAGTGGTCCGTCCTTAACAGATACGCAGTATTTT.

This clone was detected only once. The DNA of the CDR3 is TGTGCCAGCAGTGATTTGGGACAGAATGAAAAACTGTTTTTT. It specifies CASSDLGQNEKLFF. The chain is built from TRBV2 and TRBJ1-4; 7 bases are shared with TRBD1. The CDR3 loop spans 14 amino acids. V lost 3 bases and J lost 5; bases outside the gene matches: 3. Looked up from germline, CDR1 is SNHLY and CDR2 is FYNNEI.

This chain links TRBV7-6 with TRBJ1-6, with D possibly TRBD1 on 5 matching bases. The CDR3 consists of 15 residues. The V end was cut by 3 bases, the J end by 10 bases, with 16 bases between. In germline, CDR1 is SGHVS, CDR2 FNYEAQ. The CDR3 DNA follows: TGTGCCAGCAGCTTGGTGGGGGGTTCTAAGTCACCCCTCCACTTT. This gives the protein CASSLVGGSKSPLHF.

This chain links TRBV19 with TRBJ1-4, with 8 bases matching TRBD1. Germline-derived CDR1 and CDR2 are LNHDA and SQIVND (reference sequence). The junction had 4 bases not matched to a gene; V was cut back by 5 bases and J by 8 bases. The CDR3 consists of 13 residues. The CDR3 coding sequence is TGTGCCAGTAGTCGCAGGGGGCGCGAAAAACTGTTTTTT. It yields the protein CASSRRGREKLFF.

V and J are TRBV30 and TRBJ1-2, with D unresolved. Germline V CDR1 and CDR2: GTSNPN, SVGIG (reference sequence). The CDR3 contains 14 residues. V lost 2 bases to trimming and J lost 9 bases, with 19 bases between them. CDR3 sequence reads: CAWSLLTTPASYTF. CDR3 DNA sequence: TGTGCCTGGAGTCTCTTGACAACCCCGGCGAGCTACACCTTC.

The chain combines TRBV5-1 with TRBJ2-1, with D perhaps matching TRBD2 (6 bases). V was clipped by 0 bases and J by 4 bases, with 8 bases between them. In germline, CDR1 is SGHRS, CDR2 YFSETQ. The CDR3 sequence is 14 residues long. The DNA of the CDR3 is TGCGCCAGCAGCTTGGCGGGGGTGTACAATGAGCAGTTCTTC. Translating it yields CASSLAGVYNEQFF.

The chain joins TRBV3-1 (or the pseudogene TRBV3-2) to TRBJ2-5, with 8 bases that match TRBD2. The germline gives CDR1 LGHDT, CDR2 YNNKEL (reference sequence). CDR3 length: 17 residues. J gave up 3 bases and V 1 base, and 10 bases lay outside the gene matches. CDR3 sequence: CASSQGWLRGEKETQYF. CDR3 DNA sequence: TGTGCCAGCAGCCAAGGTTGGTTGCGGGGGGAGAAAGAGACCCAGTACTTC.

V and J are TRBV4-1 and TRBJ2-7; 9 nucleotides align to TRBD1. V shed 3 bases and J 5 bases; nucleotides not matched to a gene: 5. CDR3 size: 14 residues. The germline CDR1 and CDR2 sequences are MGHRA and YSYEKL. The CDR3 reads CASSHGTGFDEQYF. CDR3 DNA: TGCGCCAGCAGCCACGGGACAGGGTTTGACGAGCAGTACTTC.

This chain uses TRBV12-3 or TRBV12-4 with TRBJ2-7; 7 bases are a match to TRBD1. V lost 6 bases and J lost 3; bases outside the gene matches: 5. CDR3 length equals 13 residues. CDR3 protein: CASSRGTVYEQYF. CDR3 DNA: TGTGCCAGCAGCCGAGGGACAGTCTACGAGCAGTACTTC.

The gene calls are TRBV7-3 and TRBJ2-1; 13 nucleotides match TRBD2. V lost 5 bases to trimming and J lost 9 bases; unmatched junction nucleotides: 13. Germline loops: CDR1 SGHTA, CDR2 FQGTGA. The CDR3 is 17 residues long. CDR3 coding DNA: TGTGCCAGCAGCGGGCATGGACTAGCGGGAGATAAGAGTGAGCAGTTCTTC. Protein product: CASSGHGLAGDKSEQFF.

This clone has a count of ten or more. The rearrangement joins TRBV5-1 to TRBJ2-2; no firm D call. CDR3 length: 15 amino acids. The V gene's germline CDR1 is SGHRS and CDR2 YFSETQ. V was trimmed by 0 bases and J by 2 bases, leaving 8 bases between them. As DNA, the CDR3 is TGCGCCAGCAGCTTGGGACACAGAAACACCGGGGAGCTGTTTTTT. The encoded protein is CASSLGHRNTGELFF.

This rearrangement joins TRBV7-2 to TRBJ1-2, with 10 bases lining up with TRBD1. Trimming at V came to 5 bases and at J to 4 bases, leaving 13 bases not matched to a gene. Germline loops: CDR1 SGHTA, CDR2 FQGNSA. This CDR3 contains 17 residues. This chain's CDR3 is CASSTQVGQGILYGYTF. DNA for the CDR3: TGTGCCAGCAGCACCCAAGTGGGACAGGGGATCCTCTATGGCTACACCTTC.

The chain is built from TRBV2 and TRBJ1-6; 7 positions match TRBD1. The CDR3 sequence is 13 residues long. Losses at the gene ends were 7 bases for V and 10 bases for J; bases not matched to a gene: 7. Germline lookup yields CDR1 SNHLY and CDR2 FYNNEI. This CDR3 is CASNRQGGSPLHF. CDR3 coding DNA: TGTGCCAGCAACAGACAGGGAGGATCACCCCTCCACTTT.

This clone was recorded only once. The rearrangement joins TRBV5-1 to TRBJ2-1, with 8 bases fitting TRBD1. The CDR3 extends over 15 amino acids. The V and J ends lost 0 bases and 2 bases, in that order; junction bases with no gene match: 1. In germline, CDR1 is SGHRS, CDR2 YFSETQ. CDR3 in DNA: TGCGCCAGCAGCTTGGAGACAGGGGCCTACAATGAGCAGTTCTTC. Its translation is CASSLETGAYNEQFF.

The chain carries TRBV30 and TRBJ1-6, with 8 bases lining up with TRBD1. Germline V lookup: CDR1 GTSNPN, CDR2 SVGIG (reference sequence). The V and J ends lost 2 bases and 7 bases, in that order; junction bases with no gene match: 4. The CDR3 sequence is 14 residues long. Here the CDR3 reads CAWSLGTGNSPLHF. The CDR3 DNA reads as TGTGCCTGGAGTCTCGGGACAGGAAATTCACCCCTCCACTTT.

J is TRBJ2-3 and V is TRBV10-3; 8 bases align to TRBD2. The length of the CDR3 is 11 residues. Germline V lookup: CDR1 ENHRY, CDR2 SYGVKD. The trim removed 10 bases at V and 11 bases at J, leaving 8 bases unmatched. CDR3 sequence: CATGRGDLQYF. Here the CDR3 DNA reads TGTGCCACCGGGAGGGGGGACTTGCAGTATTTT.

The V and J genes are TRBV2 and TRBJ2-5; 7 nucleotides align to TRBD1. This CDR3 has 14 residues. The V gene's germline CDR1 is SNHLY and CDR2 FYNNEI. V lost 4 bases and J lost 3; bases outside the gene matches: 5. Here the CDR3 DNA reads TGTGCCAGCAGTGCTTGGGACAGCAAAGAGACCCAGTACTTC. This translates into CASSAWDSKETQYF.

The rearrangement uses TRBV28 and TRBJ2-1, with 11 positions matching TRBD2. From germline, CDR1 is MDHEN and CDR2 SYDVKM. This CDR3 is built from 15 residues. With V trimmed by 2 bases and J by 4 bases, 1 base remained unmatched. CDR3 bases: TGTGCCAGCAGTTTACTAGCGGGAGGATACAATGAGCAGTTCTTC. It encodes CASSLLAGGYNEQFF.

This clone was detected only a few times. The rearrangement joins TRBV20-1 to TRBJ1-1; the D gene is possibly TRBD1 (6 bases). V was trimmed by 5 bases and J by 6 bases, leaving 10 bases between them. Germline assignment: CDR1 DFQATT and CDR2 SNEGSKA (reference sequence). CDR3 length: 11 amino acids. CDR3 sequence: CSAQGNAEAFF. CDR3 coding DNA: TGCAGTGCTCAGGGGAATGCTGAAGCTTTCTTT.

The chain is built from TRBV18 and TRBJ2-7; D is possibly TRBD2 (6 bases). The CDR3 length is 15 residues. The V and J ends lost 0 bases and 5 bases respectively, with 14 bases between them. The germline V gene has CDR1 KGHSH and CDR2 LQKENI. CDR3 protein: CASSPPAGLIHEQYF. The CDR3 DNA follows: TGTGCCAGCTCACCACCGGCGGGGCTCATACACGAGCAGTACTTC.

In DNA, the CDR3 is TGTGCCAGCAGCCCCTCGCCCGGACTAGCGGGAGATACGCAGTATTTT. Encoded protein: CASSPSPGLAGDTQYF. The V and J genes are TRBV7-3 and TRBJ2-3; TRBD2 agrees at 11 bases. V trimming: 5 bases; J trimming: 5 bases; junction bases outside the gene matches: 9. The germline V gene encodes CDR1 SGHTA and CDR2 FQGTGA. The CDR3 is 16 residues long.

The chain joins TRBV5-1 to TRBJ2-1; D is unclear. The CDR3 runs 15 residues. The V end lost 0 bases, the J end lost 2 bases, and 9 bases lay between the germline ends. In germline, CDR1 is SGHRS, CDR2 YFSETQ. The CDR3 coding sequence is TGCGCCAGCAGCTTGGGCTCGACAACCTACAATGAGCAGTTCTTC. Amino acids: CASSLGSTTYNEQFF.

The genes are TRBV30 and TRBJ1-3; tentatively, D is TRBD1 (5 bases). The CDR3 sequence is 14 residues long. The germline V gene encodes CDR1 GTSNPN and CDR2 SVGIG (reference sequence). V was shortened by 8 bases and J by 4 bases, with 18 bases between the two germline ends. The CDR3 sequence: CARLDTRTGNTIYF. In DNA form, the CDR3 reads TGTGCCCGCCTGGACACCAGGACGGGAAACACCATATATTTT.

V usage is TRBV6-5 and J usage is TRBJ1-5, with TRBD1 identical over 7 bases. Per germline, CDR1 MNHEY and CDR2 SVGAGI. The CDR3 totals 13 residues. The V gene end was trimmed by 5 bases and the J gene end by 5 bases; junction bases not matched to a gene: 3. CDR3 sequence: CASSRDSHQPQHF. The CDR3 bases are TGTGCCAGCAGTAGGGACAGTCATCAGCCCCAGCATTTT.